This entry describes one T cell receptor (beta chain). The CDR3 extends over 13 amino acids. Trimming at V came to 5 bases and at J to 4 bases, leaving 4 bases not matched to a gene. From germline, CDR1 is MNHEY and CDR2 SMNVEV (reference sequence). PCR primers comprised 60 Vbeta and 13 Jbeta primers. Sequenced by immunoSEQ multiplex PCR; TCRdb stores in-frame clones only, minus some. The sample yields about 54,000 clones, more than 70% seen once. The sample is drawn from a study of cytomegalovirus exposure and HLA in healthy donors. What was sequenced was PBMCs. The V call is TRBV27, the J call TRBJ1-1; 7 nucleotides align to TRBD1. This receptor was identified in a woman aged 18-30 years in good health and CMV-seronegative. CDR3 sequence (DNA): TGTGCCAGCAGTCGGGCAGGGGGCACTGAAGCTTTCTTT. Protein: CASSRAGGTEAFF.